The entry that follows covers one T cell receptor (beta chain) sequence. Antigen unknown. This entry belongs to a study of OX40 agonist ivuxolimab in advanced cancers. TCRdb's copy holds only in-frame clones and misses some; the assay was immunoSEQ multiplex PCR. The sample has 77,000 or so clones, about nine tenths seen once. General study results and limits: Mean expanded clone counts were higher in CD8+ than CD4+ T cells.

Individuals having autoimmune disease history or systemic immunosuppression were not enrolled. The input for sequencing was CD4+ or CD8+ T cells sorted from blood, taken in a trial of the OX40 agonist ivuxolimab. The receptor comes from an adult with an advanced solid tumor such as melanoma, head and neck, liver or kidney cancer.

Here the CDR3 DNA reads TGTGCCAGCAGCAAACCGGGACTTAACGCCTACGAGCAGTACTTC. Translating gives CASSKPGLNAYEQYF. V gene TRBV11-3 combines with J gene TRBJ2-7, with D perhaps TRBD2 (6 bases). Deletions cut 5 bases from V and 2 bases from J, with 16 bases between. The CDR3 contains 15 residues. In germline, CDR1 is SGHNT, CDR2 YENEEA.